The 9 T cell receptor beta chains below all came from one sample that was sequenced in a study of T cell responses to AZD1222 COVID-19 vaccine. Repertoires were generated with immunoSEQ multiplex PCR, while TCRdb's copy carries only in-frame clones and drops some. The profile covers tens of thousands of clones, with 86% appearing a single time and roughly 8.7% taken by the ten largest. The material was peripheral blood, obtained on day 0 of AZD1222 vaccination. These receptor sequences come from an adult in good health.

This sequence joins TRBV19 and TRBJ1-2, with 9 bases lining up with TRBD1. J gave up 2 bases and V 3 bases, and 10 bases lay outside the gene matches. Germline-derived CDR1 and CDR2 are LNHDA and SQIVND (reference sequence). The CDR3 runs to 17 residues. This CDR3 is CASSMIQGASANYGYTF. The CDR3 nucleotides read TGTGCCAGTAGTATGATACAGGGGGCGAGTGCAAACTATGGCTACACCTTC.

V and J are TRBV6-5 and TRBJ1-1; the D is unclear. The CDR3 runs to 11 residues. V shed 7 bases and J shed 11 bases, with 14 bases lying between them. The germline V gene encodes CDR1 MNHEY and CDR2 SVGAGI. The CDR3 sequence is CASTYGPEAFF. In nucleotides, the CDR3 is TGTGCCAGCACGTACGGTCCAGAGGCTTTCTTT.

This chain connects TRBV10-1 to TRBJ1-4, with D uncertain. Germline-derived CDR1 and CDR2 are WNHNN and SYGVQD (reference sequence). CDR3 size: 12 residues. The V end lost 0 bases, the J end lost 8 bases, and 4 bases lay between the germline ends. This CDR3 reads CASSESSEKLFF. CDR3 coding DNA: TGCGCCAGCAGTGAGTCGTCCGAAAAACTGTTTTTT.

The chain links TRBV9 to TRBJ2-2, with a possible D match to TRBD1 (6 bases). In germline, CDR1 is SGDLS, CDR2 YYNGEE. V gave up 3 bases and J gave up 4 bases, with 7 bases separating them. The CDR3 loop spans 13 amino acids. The CDR3 nucleotides are TGTGCCAGCAGCGGAGGGGGCACCGGGGAGCTGTTTTTT. It codes for CASSGGGTGELFF.

The gene calls are TRBV6-2 or TRBV6-3 and TRBJ2-3, with TRBD2 matching over 10 bases. There are 17 residues in the CDR3. Germline values: CDR1 MNHEY, CDR2 SVGEGT. J was trimmed by 5 bases and V by 5 bases; bases with no gene match: 13. CDR3 loop: CASSQPELAGRVDTQYF. The CDR3 region has the DNA TGTGCCAGCAGTCAGCCCGAACTAGCGGGACGTGTAGATACGCAGTATTTT.

V and J are TRBV18 and TRBJ2-3; TRBD2 agrees at 10 bases. Looked up from germline, CDR1 is KGHSH and CDR2 is LQKENI. With V trimmed by 3 bases and J by 8 bases, 8 bases remained unmatched. CDR3 length equals 15 residues. CDR3 region: CASSPGSGRAVTQYF. In DNA, the CDR3 is TGTGCCAGCTCACCGGGGAGCGGGAGGGCCGTTACGCAGTATTTT.

The rearrangement uses TRBV7-9 and TRBJ2-7; TRBD1 agrees at 8 bases. The V gene end was trimmed by 5 bases and the J gene end by 6 bases; junction bases not matched to a gene: 6. The CDR3 is 13 amino acids. Germline CDR1 reads SEHNR; CDR2 reads FQNEAQ (reference sequence). The CDR3 loop is CASSQITGGEQYF. The CDR3 DNA is TGTGCCAGCAGCCAAATTACAGGGGGCGAGCAGTACTTC.

This clone was counted only a few times. The chain carries TRBV6-2 or TRBV6-3 and TRBJ1-1, with a tentative D call TRBD1 (5 bases). The germline CDR1 and CDR2 sequences are MNHEY and SVGEGT. The CDR3 contains 14 residues. V was cut by 0 bases and J by 4 bases, with 9 bases left in between. The CDR3 region has the DNA TGTGCCAGCAGTTACTCTAGGGGTAGCACTGAAGCTTTCTTT. Its protein is CASSYSRGSTEAFF.

This chain connects TRBV7-6 to TRBJ2-6; possible D gene TRBD1, 6 bases. The CDR3 runs to 17 residues. V lost 2 bases, J lost 1 base, and 12 bases lay in between. Germline V gives CDR1 SGHVS, CDR2 FNYEAQ. In DNA form, the CDR3 reads TGTGCCAGCAGCTTAAGCAGAGGGGGTTCTGGGGCCAACGTCCTGACTTTC. Its translation: CASSLSRGGSGANVLTF.